These T cell receptor beta chains were read from a single sample in a study of beta chain features in type 1 diabetes. Some clones are missing from TCRdb's copy, which holds only in-frame ones; the method was immunoSEQ multiplex PCR. The repertoire includes 300,000 to 350,000 clones, 8% of them detected once, and around 0.45% sits in the top ten. The sample consisted of central memory CD4+ T cells from blood. These receptors were collected from a young woman in good health. The CDR3 runs from the conserved cysteine through the conserved F or W. D genes are given only for firm matches. The size of a clone is reported for some rows only, either as once, few or many, or as a class for expanded clones.

few	TRBD2	TRBV2	TRBJ2-2	TGTGCCAGCAGACCACTAGCGGTAAACACCGGGGAGCTGTTTTTT	CASRPLAVNTGELFF
NA	NA	TRBV15	TRBJ1-1	TGTGCCACCTCCCAGACATCCCCGAACACTGAAGCTTTCTTT	CATSQTSPNTEAFF
many	NA	TRBV10-3	TRBJ2-5	TGTGCCATCAGTGAGATGAGACAGGCAGCGGAGACCCAGTACTTC	CAISEMRQAAETQYF
NA	TRBD2	TRBV7-2	TRBJ2-5	TGTGCCAGCAAACTCTCTAGCGGGCGGGCGGAGACCCAGTACTTC	CASKLSSGRAETQYF
few	NA	TRBV11-2	TRBJ2-7	TGTGCCAGCAGCACTAGTAACGAGCAGTACTTC	CASSTSNEQYF
many	NA	TRBV10-3	TRBJ2-7	TGTGCCATCAGTGAGCTTTTTCAGGGCTACGAGCAGTACTTC	CAISELFQGYEQYF
few	NA	TRBV7-3	TRBJ2-7	TGTGCCAGCAGCTTAGTTGGCCTTTACTACGAGCAGTACTTC	CASSLVGLYYEQYF
few	NA	TRBV28	TRBJ2-7	TGTGCCAGCAGTTTATACCACTACGAGCAGTACTTC	CASSLYHYEQYF
many	NA	TRBV28	TRBJ2-4	TGTGCCAGCAGTTTAGCCAAAAACATTCAGTACTTC	CASSLAKNIQYF
few	TRBD2	TRBV28	TRBJ2-7	TGTGCCAGCACCTCCGGGGGGACTATCTACGAGCAGTACTTC	CASTSGGTIYEQYF
NA	NA	TRBV4-1	TRBJ1-5	TGCGCCAGCAGCCAAGACTTCCAGATGGGTCAGCCCCAGCATTTT	CASSQDFQMGQPQHF
NA	TRBD1	TRBV7-8	TRBJ2-2	TGTGCCAGCAGCCTGACAGGGGCGCACACCGGGGAGCTGTTTTTT	CASSLTGAHTGELFF
NA	NA	TRBV4-2	TRBJ2-3	TGTGCCAGCAGCCAAGATGGCGGGATGGCAGATACGCAGTATTTT	CASSQDGGMADTQYF
NA	TRBD2	TRBV19	TRBJ2-7	TGTGCCAGTAGTTCGACATTAGCGGGTTCCTACGAGCAGTACTTC	CASSSTLAGSYEQYF
few	NA	TRBV9	TRBJ2-1	TGTGCCAGCAGCGTAGCTAATTTGCCGTACTCCGCTTCTCAGTTCTTC	CASSVANLPYSASQFF
NA	TRBD1	TRBV19	TRBJ2-1	TGTGCCAGCCGCCCCACCGGGACAGCCTACAATGAGCAGTTCTTC	CASRPTGTAYNEQFF
NA	NA	TRBV5-6	TRBJ1-1	TGTGCCAGCAGCCGCGCCGCACAGGTTGGGAACACTGAAGCTTTCTTT	CASSRAAQVGNTEAFF
NA	TRBD2	TRBV6-5	TRBJ2-5	TGTGCCAGCAGTTCGGGACTAGACCAAGAGACCCAGTACTTC	CASSSGLDQETQYF
NA	TRBD1	TRBV7-8	TRBJ2-7	TGTGCCAGCAGCTTAGGTTGGGACAGGGCTTGGGACGAGCAGTACTTC	CASSLGWDRAWDEQYF
few	NA	TRBV6-5	TRBJ1-3	TGTGCCAGCAGTTATTCCGGGTTGGCCTCTGGAAACACCATATATTTT	CASSYSGLASGNTIYF
many	NA	TRBV6-6	TRBJ2-4	TGTGCCAGCAGTTACGGGGGCGACAAAAACATTCAGTACTTC	CASSYGGDKNIQYF
many	TRBD2	TRBV2	TRBJ2-7	TGTGCCATCCGGGGCGGGAGTCGTTACGAGCAGTACTTC	CAIRGGSRYEQYF
NA	TRBD2	TRBV27	TRBJ2-2	TGTGCCAGCACCCAAGCGGGATCAGTGGCCGGGGAGCTGTTTTTT	CASTQAGSVAGELFF
NA	NA	TRBV4-3	TRBJ2-1	TGCGCCAGCAGCCAAAGTCGGCACGAGAAAGAGCAGTTCTTC	CASSQSRHEKEQFF
few	NA	TRBV12-1	TRBJ2-1	TGTGCCAGCAGCAAAGGACTAGCGGGTCTGAATGAGCAGTTCTTC	CASSKGLAGLNEQFF
NA	NA	TRBV19	TRBJ2-3	TGTGCCAGTAGTATAAGGGATGTTTTTTCAGATACGCAGTATTTT	CASSIRDVFSDTQYF
few	NA	TRBV4-3	TRBJ2-2	TGCGCCAGCAGCCAAGGGCAGGGGAGGTACGGGGAGCTGTTTTTT	CASSQGQGRYGELFF
NA	TRBD2	TRBV7-9	TRBJ2-7	TGTGCCAGCAGCCCGCTAGCGGGAACCCCGTCCTACGAGCAGTACTTC	CASSPLAGTPSYEQYF
few	NA	TRBV7-9	TRBJ2-3	TGTGCCAGCAGCTTAGAGGCGGGGCGGACAGATACGCAGTATTTT	CASSLEAGRTDTQYF
NA	NA	TRBV5-6	TRBJ2-1	TGTGCCAGCAGCTTAGGCGGGCGATCCAACAATGAGCAGTTCTTC	CASSLGGRSNNEQFF
many	NA	TRBV7-2	TRBJ2-1	TGTGCCAGCAGCCCAACGGGGGTCGCGGTCGAGCAGTTCTTC	CASSPTGVAVEQFF
few	NA	TRBV7-2	TRBJ2-3	TGTGCCAGCAGCTTATTAGGAAGGGATACGCAGTATTTT	CASSLLGRDTQYF
few	NA	TRBV6-7	TRBJ2-7	TGTGCCAGCAGCTCAGTACGGCAGTACTTC	CASSSVRQYF
NA	NA	TRBV2	TRBJ2-3	TGTGCCAGCATGGGTGGGCTAAGCACAGATACGCAGTATTTT	CASMGGLSTDTQYF
many	NA	TRBV7-8	TRBJ2-6	TGTGCCAGCAGCTTAGTGACCCTATCTGGGGCCAACGTCCTGACTTTC	CASSLVTLSGANVLTF
NA	TRBD1	TRBV5-1	TRBJ2-5	TGCGCCAGCAGCACGACAGGGGGCGCGTGGGAGACCCAGTACTTC	CASSTTGGAWETQYF
few	TRBD1	TRBV7-2	TRBJ2-1	TGTGCCAGCAGCATCCAGACAGGGGGTTTATACAATGAGCAGTTCTTC	CASSIQTGGLYNEQFF
few	TRBD1	TRBV18	TRBJ1-2	TGTGCCAGCTCACCCAGGGACAGCAGGGGTGGCTACACCTTC	CASSPRDSRGGYTF
few	NA	TRBV2	TRBJ2-1	TGTGCCAGTAGCCGGAGGAAGGGGGGTAATGAGCAGTTCTTC	CASSRRKGGNEQFF
NA	NA	TRBV19	TRBJ2-1	TGTGCCAGTAGTACGGGGACAAGGGGGTACAATGAGCAGTTCTTC	CASSTGTRGYNEQFF
few	TRBD2	TRBV19	TRBJ2-3	TGTGCCACCCTAGCGGGAGGAGGATATACGCAGTATTTT	CATLAGGGYTQYF